What follows are 8 T cell receptor beta chains derived from one specimen sequenced in a study of control samples from healthy donors and cancer patients. TCRdb's table, derived via immunoSEQ multiplex PCR, lists solely in-frame clones and lacks some. The sample consists of approximately 20,000 clones, around 84% of them appearing once. Sequenced input: PBMCs. The receptors originated from a man between 60 and 75 years old with colorectal cancer.

This clone came up a few times. The gene calls are TRBV5-8 and TRBJ2-2, with D uncertain. Trimming removed 0 bases at V and 6 bases at J, with 9 bases between. CDR3 length: 14 amino acids. The germline CDR1 and CDR2 sequences are SGHTS and YDEGEE. CDR3 DNA sequence: TGTGCCAGCAGCTTGGAATCAGGCCCCGGGGAGCTGTTTTTT. This encodes CASSLESGPGELFF.

This rearrangement joins TRBV19 to TRBJ2-3; 7 bases fit TRBD1. In germline, CDR1 is LNHDA, CDR2 SQIVND (reference sequence). With 3 bases clipped from V and 4 bases from J, the junction kept 4 bases outside the gene matches. The CDR3 is 14 residues long. CDR3: CASSIRQGADTQYF. Written as DNA, the CDR3 is TGTGCCAGTAGTATTCGCCAGGGGGCAGATACGCAGTATTTT.

The DNA of the CDR3 is TGTGCCAGCAGCCAAGCCCACGAGCAGGGGGCTCTAACCTACGAGCAGTACTTC. As protein: CASSQAHEQGALTYEQYF. V and J are TRBV3-1 (or the pseudogene TRBV3-2) and TRBJ2-7; 8 nucleotides align to TRBD1. Unmatched junction bases numbered 13, after V lost 1 base and J lost 2 bases. The CDR3 consists of 18 residues. Germline V lookup: CDR1 LGHDT, CDR2 YNNKEL (reference sequence).

The V gene is TRBV15, the J gene TRBJ1-5, with D uncertain. Trimming removed 5 bases from V and 3 bases from J, with 14 bases in between. From germline, CDR1 is LNHNV and CDR2 YYDKDF (reference sequence). The CDR3 has 15 residues. As DNA, the CDR3 is TGTGCCACCAGCCCTGGGCAGGTGGACAATCAGCCCCAGCATTTT. Its protein is CATSPGQVDNQPQHF.

This clone was seen more than once but under ten times. This sequence joins TRBV6-6 and TRBJ2-4; D is undetermined. CDR3 size: 15 residues. CDR1 MNHNY and CDR2 SVGAGI come from the germline V gene (reference sequence). The V gene lost 0 bases and the J gene lost 3 bases, with 9 bases spanning the gap. The CDR3 region is CASSYSWGSKNIQYF. The CDR3 coding sequence is TGTGCCAGCAGTTACTCTTGGGGTAGCAAAAACATTCAGTACTTC.

The chain combines TRBV20-1 with TRBJ1-1; D is unresolved. Germline assignment: CDR1 DFQATT and CDR2 SNEGSKA (reference sequence). The CDR3 contains 11 residues. V was pared by 5 bases and J by 4 bases, with 8 bases between. CDR3 nucleotide sequence: TGCAGTGCTGACACGAGCACTGAAGCTTTCTTT. Protein sequence: CSADTSTEAFF.

As to this clone: Mismatch with germline at one junction end may stem from a read error. This sequence joins TRBV7-9 and TRBJ1-2, with 9 bases lining up with TRBD1. The V gene's germline CDR1 is SEHNR and CDR2 FQNEAQ (reference sequence). The CDR3 is 12 amino acids. CDR3 loop: CASSRGDREEGF. In DNA, the CDR3 is TGTGCCAGCAGCCGAGGGGACAGGGAGGAGGGCTTC. The full variable domain, completed using reference TRBV7-9 and TRBJ1-2, is DTGVSQNPRHKITKRGQNVTFRCDPISEHNRLYWYRQTLGQGPEFLTYFQNEAQLEKSRLLSDRFSAERPKGSFSTLEIQRTEQGDSAMYLCASSRGDREEGFGSGTRLTVV.

The chain links TRBV18 to TRBJ1-6; D gene unclear. Germline V gene sequence: CDR1 KGHSH, CDR2 LQKENI. CDR3 length equals 20 residues. Trimming cost V 6 bases and J 4 bases, with 28 bases left between them. The CDR3 region is CASSPARGKKLTMYNSPLHF. The CDR3 nucleotides are TGTGCCAGCTCCCCCGCTCGGGGTAAAAAACTTACGATGTATAATTCACCCCTCCACTTT.